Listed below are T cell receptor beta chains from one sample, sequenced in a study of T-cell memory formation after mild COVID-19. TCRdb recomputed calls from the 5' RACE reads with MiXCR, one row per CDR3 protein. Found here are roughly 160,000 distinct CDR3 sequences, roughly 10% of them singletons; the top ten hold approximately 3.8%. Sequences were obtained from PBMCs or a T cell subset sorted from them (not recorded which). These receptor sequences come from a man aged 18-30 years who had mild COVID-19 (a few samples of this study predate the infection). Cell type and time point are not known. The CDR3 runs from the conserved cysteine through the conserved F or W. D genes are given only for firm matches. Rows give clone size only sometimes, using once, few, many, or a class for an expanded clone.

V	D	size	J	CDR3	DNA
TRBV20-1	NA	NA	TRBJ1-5	CSAVQGFSNQPQHF	TGCAGTGCAGTACAGGGATTTAGCAATCAGCCCCAGCATTTT
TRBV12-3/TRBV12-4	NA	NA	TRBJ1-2	CASSLRGYGYTF	TGTGCCAGCAGTTTACGGGGCTATGGCTACACCTTC
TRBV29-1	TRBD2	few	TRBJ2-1	CSVHYGGGNEQFF	TGCAGCGTCCATTACGGCGGGGGGAATGAGCAGTTCTTC
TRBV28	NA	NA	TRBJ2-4	CASSRGQLENIQYF	TGTGCCAGCAGTCGGGGGCAGCTCGAAAACATTCAGTACTTC
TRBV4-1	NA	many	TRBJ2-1	CASSQGQGRDYNEQFF	TGCGCCAGCAGCCAAGGCCAGGGGCGCGACTACAATGAGCAGTTCTTC
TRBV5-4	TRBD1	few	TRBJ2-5	CASSLAQGASRETQYF	TGTGCCAGCAGCTTGGCCCAGGGGGCGTCAAGGGAGACCCAGTACTTC
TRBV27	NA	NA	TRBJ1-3	CASRRGPDSGNTIYF	TGTGCCAGCAGAAGAGGTCCAGACTCTGGAAACACCATATATTTT
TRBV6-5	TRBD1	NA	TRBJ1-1	CASRRQGARQTEAFF	TGTGCCAGCAGGCGACAGGGGGCAAGACAGACTGAAGCTTTCTTT
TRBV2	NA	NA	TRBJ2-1	CASGTGVEQFF	TGTGCCAGCGGGACGGGGGTCGAGCAGTTCTTC
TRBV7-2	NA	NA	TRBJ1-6	CASSFRSGFERDSPLHF	TGTGCCAGCAGCTTCCGTTCGGGTTTCGAGCGAGATTCACCCCTCCACTTT
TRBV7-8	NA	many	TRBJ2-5	CASSRGRVQETQYF	TGTGCCAGCAGCAGGGGGAGGGTCCAAGAGACCCAGTACTTC
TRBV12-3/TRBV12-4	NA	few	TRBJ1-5	CASSPGGYNQPQHF	TGTGCCAGCAGTCCCGGGGGTTACAATCAGCCCCAGCATTTT
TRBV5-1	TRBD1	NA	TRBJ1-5	CASSPGTGGDQPQHF	TGCGCCAGCAGCCCCGGGACAGGGGGCGATCAGCCCCAGCATTTT
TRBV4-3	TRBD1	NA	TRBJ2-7	CASSPWTGGYEQYF	TGCGCCAGCAGCCCATGGACAGGGGGGTACGAGCAGTACTTC
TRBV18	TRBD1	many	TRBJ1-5	CASSPDRRIQPQHF	TGTGCCAGCTCACCGGACAGGCGGATCCAGCCCCAGCATTTT
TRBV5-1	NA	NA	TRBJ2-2	CASSLGTSLTGELFF	TGCGCCAGCAGCTTGGGTACGTCCTTGACCGGGGAGCTGTTTTTT
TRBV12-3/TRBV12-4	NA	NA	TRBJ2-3	CASSLGGVGDKNYF	TGTGCCAGCAGTTTGGGCGGTGTAGGGGATAAGAATTATTTT
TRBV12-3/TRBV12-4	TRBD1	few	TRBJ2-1	CASSQGQGSYNEQFF	TGTGCCAGCAGTCAGGGACAGGGCTCCTACAATGAGCAGTTCTTC
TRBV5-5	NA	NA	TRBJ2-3	CASSLVPPPTDTQYF	TGTGCCAGCAGCTTAGTCCCTCCCCCCACAGATACGCAGTATTTT
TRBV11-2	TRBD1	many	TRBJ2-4	CASSFDRVSTKNIQYF	TGTGCCAGCAGCTTTGACAGGGTTTCGACCAAAAACATTCAGTACTTC
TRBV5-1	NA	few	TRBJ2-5	CASSYGQPQETQYF	TGCGCCAGCAGCTACGGACAGCCACAAGAGACCCAGTACTTC
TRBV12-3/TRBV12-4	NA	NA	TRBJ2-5	CASSPPSRQETQYF	TGTGCCAGCAGTCCCCCGAGCAGGCAAGAGACCCAGTACTTC
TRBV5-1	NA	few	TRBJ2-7	CASRSYGKGYEQYF	TGCGCCAGCAGATCCTACGGAAAGGGATACGAGCAGTACTTC
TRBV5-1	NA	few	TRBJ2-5	CASSLRGYPIQETQYF	TGCGCCAGCAGCCTGCGGGGCTACCCAATCCAAGAGACCCAGTACTTC
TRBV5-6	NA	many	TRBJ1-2	CASSLRGVGSYGYTF	TGTGCCAGCAGTCTGAGGGGGGTTGGAAGCTATGGCTACACCTTC
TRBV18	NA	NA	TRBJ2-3	CASSPPGREDTQYF	TGTGCCAGCTCACCACCCGGCAGGGAAGATACGCAGTATTTT
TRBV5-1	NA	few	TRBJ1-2	CASSLLPGSDYGYTF	TGCGCCAGCAGCTTGTTACCAGGGTCTGATTATGGCTACACCTTC
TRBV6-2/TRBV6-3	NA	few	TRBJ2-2	CASSYTAVTGELFF	TGTGCCAGCAGTTACACCGCTGTCACCGGGGAGCTGTTTTTT
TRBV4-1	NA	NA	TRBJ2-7	CASSNPVEGRYEQYF	TGCGCCAGCAGCAACCCGGTGGAGGGGAGGTACGAGCAGTACTTC
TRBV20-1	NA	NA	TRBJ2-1	CSARDSYNEQFF	TGCAGTGCGCGGGACAGTTACAATGAGCAGTTCTTC
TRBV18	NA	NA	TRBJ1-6	CASSPPANSPLHF	TGTGCCAGCTCACCGCCAGCTAATTCACCCCTCCACTTT
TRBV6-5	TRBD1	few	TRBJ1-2	CASRDRSYGYTF	TGTGCCAGCCGGGACAGGAGCTATGGCTACACCTTC
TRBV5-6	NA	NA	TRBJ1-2	CASSRTWRDGYTF	TGTGCCAGCAGCAGAACGTGGCGGGATGGCTACACCTTC
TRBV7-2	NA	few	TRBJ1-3	CASPEGAGNTIYF	TGTGCCAGCCCGGAGGGAGCAGGAAACACCATATATTTT
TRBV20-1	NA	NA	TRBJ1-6	CSARDLGNSPLHF	TGCAGTGCTAGAGATTTGGGAAATTCACCCCTCCACTTT
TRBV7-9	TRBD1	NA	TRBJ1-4	CASTPGTGTEKLFF	TGTGCCAGCACCCCCGGGACAGGGACCGAAAAACTGTTTTTT
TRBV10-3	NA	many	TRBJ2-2	CAISAQVAGELFF	TGTGCCATCAGTGCACAAGTTGCCGGGGAGCTGTTTTTT
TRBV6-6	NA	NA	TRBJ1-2	CASLGDGGYTF	TGTGCCAGCCTTGGAGATGGTGGCTACACCTTC
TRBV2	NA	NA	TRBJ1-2	CASYTTDNYGYTF	TGTGCCAGTTATACGACAGACAACTATGGCTACACCTTC
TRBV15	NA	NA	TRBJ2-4	CATSRDLGTAKNIQYF	TGTGCCACCAGCAGAGATCTGGGAACAGCCAAAAACATTCAGTACTTC
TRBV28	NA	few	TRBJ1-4	CASSFGAGDGEKLFF	TGTGCCAGCAGTTTTGGAGCTGGGGACGGTGAAAAACTGTTTTTT